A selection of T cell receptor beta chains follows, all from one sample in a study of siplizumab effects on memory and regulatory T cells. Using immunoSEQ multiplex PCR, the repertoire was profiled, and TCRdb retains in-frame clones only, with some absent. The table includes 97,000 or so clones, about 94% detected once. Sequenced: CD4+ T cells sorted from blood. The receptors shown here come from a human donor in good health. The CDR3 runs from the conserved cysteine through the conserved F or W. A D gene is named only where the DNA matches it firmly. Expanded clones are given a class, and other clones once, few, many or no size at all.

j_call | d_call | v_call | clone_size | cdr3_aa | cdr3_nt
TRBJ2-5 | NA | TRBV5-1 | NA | CASSLGQPGETQYF | TGCGCCAGCAGCTTGGGACAGCCTGGGGAGACCCAGTACTTC
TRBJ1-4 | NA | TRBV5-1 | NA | CASSPRGATNEKLFF | TGCGCCAGCAGCCCCCGAGGGGCAACTAATGAAAAACTGTTTTTT
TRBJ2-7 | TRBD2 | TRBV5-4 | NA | CASSSFLAGPTYEQYF | TGTGCCAGCAGCTCCTTTCTAGCGGGGCCTACCTACGAGCAGTACTTC
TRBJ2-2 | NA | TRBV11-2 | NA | CASSLINTGELFF | TGTGCCAGCAGCTTGATTAACACCGGGGAGCTGTTTTTT
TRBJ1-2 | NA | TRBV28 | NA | CASSRHGGAGGYTF | TGTGCCAGCAGCCGCCATGGGGGGGCGGGGGGCTACACCTTC
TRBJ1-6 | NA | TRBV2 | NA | CASSEVGGGSPLHF | TGTGCCAGCAGTGAAGTCGGGGGGGGTTCACCCCTCCACTTT
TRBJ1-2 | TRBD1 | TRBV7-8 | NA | CASSYGQGEGYTF | TGTGCCAGCAGCTACGGACAGGGGGAAGGCTACACCTTC
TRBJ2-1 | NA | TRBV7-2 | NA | CAGGAYNEQFF | TGTGCGGGAGGAGCCTACAATGAGCAGTTCTTC
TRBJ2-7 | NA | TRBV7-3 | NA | CASSLVGGYEQYF | TGTGCCAGCAGCTTAGTCGGGGGCTACGAGCAGTACTTC
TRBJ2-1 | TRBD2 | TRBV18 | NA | CASSPLSREDEQFF | TGTGCCAGCTCACCATTATCCCGGGAGGATGAGCAGTTCTTC
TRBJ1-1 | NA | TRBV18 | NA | CASSPANTEAFF | TGTGCCAGCTCACCAGCCAACACTGAAGCTTTCTTT
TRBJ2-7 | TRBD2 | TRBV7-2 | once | CASNPGLAGLYEQYF | TGTGCCAGCAATCCCGGACTAGCGGGTTTATACGAGCAGTACTTC
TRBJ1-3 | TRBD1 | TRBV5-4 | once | CASSFDRDSGNTIYF | TGTGCCAGCAGCTTTGACAGGGACTCTGGAAACACCATATATTTT
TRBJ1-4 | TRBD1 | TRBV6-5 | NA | CASSADRGEKLFF | TGTGCCAGCAGTGCCGACAGGGGTGAAAAACTGTTTTTT
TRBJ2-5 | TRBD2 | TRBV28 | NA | CASSFSGEVRETQYF | TGTGCCAGCAGTTTTAGCGGGGAAGTCCGGGAGACCCAGTACTTC
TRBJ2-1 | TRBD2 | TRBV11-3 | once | CASSSGLAGGPYNEQFF | TGTGCCAGCAGCTCGGGACTAGCGGGAGGGCCGTACAATGAGCAGTTCTTC
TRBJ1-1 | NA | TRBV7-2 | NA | CASSQARYTEAFF | TGTGCCAGCAGCCAGGCAAGGTACACTGAAGCTTTCTTT
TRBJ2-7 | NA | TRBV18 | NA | CASSPGGGTYEQYF | TGTGCCAGCTCACCTGGCGGGGGCACCTACGAGCAGTACTTC
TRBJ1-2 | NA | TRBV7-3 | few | CASSTSRDGAFTF | TGTGCCAGCAGCACCTCTCGGGACGGTGCTTTCACCTTC
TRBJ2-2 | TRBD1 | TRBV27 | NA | CASTRQGAITGELFF | TGTGCCAGCACCCGACAGGGGGCGATCACCGGGGAGCTGTTTTTT
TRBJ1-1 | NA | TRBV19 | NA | CASSEGGYLFSSEAFF | TGTGCCAGTAGTGAGGGAGGTTATCTTTTTTCATCTGAAGCTTTCTTT
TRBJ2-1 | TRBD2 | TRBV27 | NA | CASSFGGSNEQFF | TGTGCCAGCAGTTTTGGCGGGAGCAATGAGCAGTTCTTC
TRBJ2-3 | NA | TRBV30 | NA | CAWSPGAADTQYF | TGTGCCTGGAGTCCGGGGGCAGCAGATACGCAGTATTTT
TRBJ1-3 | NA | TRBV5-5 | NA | CASSFGGASGNTIYF | TGTGCCAGCAGCTTCGGGGGTGCCTCTGGAAACACCATATATTTT
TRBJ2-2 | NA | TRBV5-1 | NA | CASSLDDTGELFF | TGCGCCAGCAGCTTGGATGACACCGGGGAGCTGTTTTTT
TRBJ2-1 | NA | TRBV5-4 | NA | CASSPDIYYNEQFF | TGTGCCAGCAGCCCCGACATCTATTACAATGAGCAGTTCTTC
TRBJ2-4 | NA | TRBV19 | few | CASSALGGRADIQYF | TGTGCCAGTAGTGCCCTTGGGGGTAGAGCGGACATTCAGTACTTC
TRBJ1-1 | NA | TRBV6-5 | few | CASGRSRVVGTEAFF | TGTGCCAGCGGCCGTTCCAGAGTCGTTGGCACTGAAGCTTTCTTT
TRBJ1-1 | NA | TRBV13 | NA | CASSYGGAEAFF | TGTGCCAGCAGCTACGGGGGGGCTGAAGCTTTCTTT
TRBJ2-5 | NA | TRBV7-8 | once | CASSSPEETQYF | TGTGCCAGCAGCTCCCCAGAGGAGACCCAGTACTTC
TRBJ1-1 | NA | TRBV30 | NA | CAWRGIGFWAFF | TGTGCCTGGAGGGGGATAGGGTTTTGGGCTTTCTTT
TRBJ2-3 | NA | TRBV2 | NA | CARNSGADTQYF | TGTGCCAGGAACTCAGGGGCAGATACGCAGTATTTT
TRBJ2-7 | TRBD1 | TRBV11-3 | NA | CASSLPVAGGLIYEQYF | TGTGCCAGCAGCTTACCGGTGGCAGGGGGCTTGATCTACGAGCAGTACTTC
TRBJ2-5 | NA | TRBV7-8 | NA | CASSLAGGQLGEQYF | TGTGCCAGCAGCTTAGCGGGAGGACAACTTGGGGAGCAGTACTTC
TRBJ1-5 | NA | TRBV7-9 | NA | CASSLGWAQHF | TGTGCCAGCAGCTTAGGATGGGCCCAGCATTTT
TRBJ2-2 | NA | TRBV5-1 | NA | CASSPGPKGTGELFF | TGCGCCAGCAGCCCTGGACCAAAAGGGACCGGGGAGCTGTTTTTT
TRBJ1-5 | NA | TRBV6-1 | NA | CASSENSRAVPNQPQHF | TGTGCCAGCAGTGAAAATTCCAGGGCGGTCCCCAATCAGCCCCAGCATTTT
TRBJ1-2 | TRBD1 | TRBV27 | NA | CASSTGTGGRNGYTF | TGTGCCAGCTCGACCGGGACAGGGGGACGAAATGGCTACACCTTC
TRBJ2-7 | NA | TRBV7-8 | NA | CASTQSVQGKQYF | TGTGCCAGCACCCAGAGTGTGCAGGGGAAGCAGTACTTC
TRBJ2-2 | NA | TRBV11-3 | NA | CASSLGWGELSDGELFF | TGTGCCAGCAGCTTAGGATGGGGGGAGCTAAGCGACGGGGAGCTGTTTTTT
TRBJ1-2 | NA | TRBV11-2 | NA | CASSLVVGSGYTF | TGTGCCAGCAGCTTAGTAGTCGGCAGTGGCTACACCTTC
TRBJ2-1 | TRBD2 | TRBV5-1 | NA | CASRFGLAGGYNEQFF | TGCGCCAGCAGGTTTGGACTAGCGGGAGGATACAATGAGCAGTTCTTC
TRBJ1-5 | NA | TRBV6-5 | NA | CASSTVRGNQPQHF | TGTGCCAGCAGTACAGTCCGCGGCAATCAGCCCCAGCATTTT
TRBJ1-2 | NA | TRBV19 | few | CASSMASGFDGYTF | TGTGCCAGTAGTATGGCTTCCGGATTTGACGGCTACACCTTC
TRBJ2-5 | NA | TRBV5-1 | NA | CASSLRRPTRETQYF | TGCGCCAGCAGCTTGAGGAGGCCAACCCGCGAGACCCAGTACTTC
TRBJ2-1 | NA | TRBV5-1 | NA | CASSLGPGASRWEQFF | TGCGCCAGCAGCTTAGGACCCGGGGCTAGCAGATGGGAGCAGTTCTTC
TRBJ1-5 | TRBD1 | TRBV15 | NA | CATSRDETGNQPQHF | TGTGCCACCAGCAGAGATGAGACAGGGAATCAGCCCCAGCATTTT
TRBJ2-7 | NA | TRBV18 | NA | CASSRGAQTYEQYF | TGTGCCAGCTCAAGGGGGGCTCAGACCTACGAGCAGTACTTC